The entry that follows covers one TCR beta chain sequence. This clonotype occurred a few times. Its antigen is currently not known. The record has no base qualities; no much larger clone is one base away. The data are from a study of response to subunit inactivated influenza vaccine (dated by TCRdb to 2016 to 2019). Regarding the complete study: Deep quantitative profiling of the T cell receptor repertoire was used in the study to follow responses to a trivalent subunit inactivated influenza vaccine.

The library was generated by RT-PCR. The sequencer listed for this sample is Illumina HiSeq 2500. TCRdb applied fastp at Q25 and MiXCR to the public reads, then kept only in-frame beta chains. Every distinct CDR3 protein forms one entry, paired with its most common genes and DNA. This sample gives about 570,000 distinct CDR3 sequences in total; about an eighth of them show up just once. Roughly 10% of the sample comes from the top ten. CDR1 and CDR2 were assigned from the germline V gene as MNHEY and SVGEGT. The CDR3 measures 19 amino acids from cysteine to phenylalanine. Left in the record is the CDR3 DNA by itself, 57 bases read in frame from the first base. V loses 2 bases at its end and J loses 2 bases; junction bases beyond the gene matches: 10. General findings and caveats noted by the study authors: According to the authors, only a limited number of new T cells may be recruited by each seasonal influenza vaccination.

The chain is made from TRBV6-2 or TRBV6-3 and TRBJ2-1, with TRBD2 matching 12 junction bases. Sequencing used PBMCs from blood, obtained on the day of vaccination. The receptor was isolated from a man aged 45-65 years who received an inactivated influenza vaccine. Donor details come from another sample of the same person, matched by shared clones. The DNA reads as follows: TGTGCCAGCAGTTACGCTGATACTAGCGGGAGGATGCCCTACAATGAGCAGTTCTTC. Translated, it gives CASSYADTSGRMPYNEQFF.